These 22 T cell receptor beta chains share one sample of origin, sequenced in a study of blood T cell repertoires in COVID-19. The protocol was immunoSEQ multiplex PCR, while the TCRdb copy is restricted to in-frame clones and leaves out a portion. The sample holds 80,000 to 90,000 clones, 86% seen once. Sequences were obtained from peripheral blood. These receptor sequences come from a man older than 75 with active or convalescent COVID-19.

This chain uses TRBV24-1 with TRBJ2-2; 7 nucleotides line up with TRBD1. The ends lost 7 bases at V and 0 bases at J; junction bases unmatched: 13. Germline V gives CDR1 KGHDR, CDR2 SFDVKD. The CDR3 extends over 18 amino acids. The CDR3 DNA reads as TGTGCCACCAGGGGGAACAGGGGCACCCCTGCGAACACCGGGGAGCTGTTTTTT. This encodes CATRGNRGTPANTGELFF.

The chain links TRBV6-6 to TRBJ1-1; TRBD1 is a possible D gene (5 bases). Trimming removed 6 bases at V and 3 bases at J, with 8 bases between. The CDR3 has 12 amino acids. The germline CDR1 and CDR2 sequences are MNHNY and SVGAGI (reference sequence). CDR3 residues: CASRGGDTEAFF. The CDR3 nucleotides read TGTGCCAGCAGGGGGGGGGACACTGAAGCTTTCTTT.

The rearrangement links TRBV4-2 to TRBJ1-1, with a weak D call TRBD1 (5 bases). The CDR3 runs to 15 residues. V was shortened by 1 base and J by 6 bases, with 15 bases between the two germline ends. Germline CDR1 LGHNA, CDR2 YNFKEQ. The DNA for the CDR3 is TGTGCCAGCAGCCAAGGTCTGGGGGGGATTTCTGAAGCTTTCTTT. Protein: CASSQGLGGISEAFF.

This chain links TRBV5-1 with TRBJ1-2, with 7 bases that match TRBD1. Germline V CDR1 and CDR2: SGHRS, YFSETQ. The CDR3 covers 13 residues. Losses at the gene ends were 5 bases for V and 2 bases for J; bases not matched to a gene: 3. CDR3 in DNA: TGCGCCAGCAGAACGACAGGGAACTATGGCTACACCTTC. As protein: CASRTTGNYGYTF. Full variable domain (outside the CDR3, taken from reference TRBV5-1 and TRBJ1-2): KAGVTQTPRYLIKTRGQQVTLSCSPISGHRSVSWYQQTPGQGLQFLFEYFSETQRNKGNFPGRFSGRQFSNSRSEMNVSTLELGDSALYLCASRTTGNYGYTFGSGTRLTVV.

V is TRBV3-1 (or the pseudogene TRBV3-2) and J is TRBJ1-5; TRBD1 matches 7 bases. The CDR3 has 14 residues. The V and J ends lost 4 bases and 5 bases, in that order; junction bases with no gene match: 5. Germline-derived CDR1 and CDR2 are LGHDT and YNNKEL (reference sequence). The DNA of the CDR3 is TGTGCCAGCAGCCTCAACAGGGGTGATCAGCCCCAGCATTTT. It specifies CASSLNRGDQPQHF.

This chain links TRBV18 with TRBJ2-3; weak D call: TRBD2 (5 bases). Germline CDR1 reads KGHSH; CDR2 reads LQKENI. CDR3 size: 17 residues. Trimming left V 1 base short and J 5 bases short, with 19 bases between. The CDR3 DNA sequence: TGTGCCAGCTCACCACGTTTGACGGGGAGTTCCTTAGATACGCAGTATTTT. Encoded protein: CASSPRLTGSSLDTQYF. Full variable domain (missing parts from reference TRBV18 and TRBJ2-3): NAGVMQNPRHLVRRRGQEARLRCSPMKGHSHVYWYRQLPEEGLKFMVYLQKENIIDESGMPKERFSAEFPKEGPSILRIQQVVRGDSAAYFCASSPRLTGSSLDTQYFGPGTRLTVL.

The chain joins TRBV4-1 to TRBJ2-6; D is possibly TRBD1 (7 bases). V shed 4 bases and J shed 0 bases, with 16 bases lying between them. CDR1 and CDR2 (germline): MGHRA, YSYEKL. CDR3 size: 18 residues. The CDR3 region has the DNA TGCGCCAGCAGCCCGCGGGACAGTCGTTTCTCTGGGGCCAACGTCCTGACTTTC. Protein product: CASSPRDSRFSGANVLTF.

The chain combines TRBV9 with TRBJ1-2, with D possibly TRBD1 on 5 matching bases. Germline CDR1 and CDR2: SGDLS and YYNGEE. The CDR3 runs to 13 residues. Trimming removed 3 bases at V and 8 bases at J, with 14 bases between. The CDR3: CASSEGQMGGYTF. The DNA for the CDR3 is TGTGCCAGCAGCGAGGGGCAGATGGGGGGCTACACCTTC.

The chain has TRBV7-3 and TRBJ1-1; TRBD1 aligns across 9 bases. This CDR3 has 13 amino acids. The ends lost 5 bases at V and 3 bases at J; junction bases unmatched: 1. Germline CDR1 is SGHTA and CDR2 is FQGTGA. Here the CDR3 DNA reads TGTGCCAGCAGCCGGGACAGGGACACTGAAGCTTTCTTT. The encoded protein is CASSRDRDTEAFF.

This clone occurred a few times. The rearrangement uses TRBV30 and TRBJ2-1; unclear D gene. Trimming left V 2 bases short and J 9 bases short, with 20 bases between. The CDR3 length is 15 residues. From germline, CDR1 is GTSNPN and CDR2 SVGIG (reference sequence). CDR3 region: CAWSLTGLKRTEQFF. Written as DNA, the CDR3 is TGTGCCTGGAGTCTTACCGGGTTAAAACGAACTGAGCAGTTCTTC.

This sequence joins TRBV5-1 and TRBJ2-7, with a possible D match to TRBD2 (5 bases). The CDR3 is 12 amino acids. CDR1 is SGHRS and CDR2 is YFSETQ in the germline V gene. Trimming took 4 bases from V and 4 from J, leaving 9 bases between them. The CDR3 loop is CASSTEGYEQYF. DNA for the CDR3: TGCGCCAGCAGCACCGAGGGTTACGAGCAGTACTTC.

On this clone: At the DNA level, this CDR3 is encoded by other sequences in the same sample as well. This chain connects TRBV4-2 to TRBJ2-1; TRBD2 aligns across 13 bases. This CDR3 comprises 15 residues. From germline, CDR1 is LGHNA and CDR2 YNFKEQ. After removal of 3 bases from V and 5 bases from J, the junction contained 1 base not matched to a gene. Here the CDR3 reads CASSQGLAGNNEQFF. In nucleotides, the CDR3 is TGTGCCAGCAGCCAGGGACTAGCGGGGAACAATGAGCAGTTCTTC.

This chain links TRBV2 with TRBJ1-2; possible D gene TRBD1, 5 bases. The CDR3 has 16 residues. V was trimmed by 7 bases and J by 5 bases, leaving 23 bases between them. CDR1 is SNHLY, CDR2 FYNNEI, per germline. CDR3 region: CASTIAGQPVKYGYTF. The CDR3, as DNA: TGTGCCAGCACTATCGCCGGACAACCAGTTAAGTATGGCTACACCTTC.

This chain connects TRBV27 to TRBJ2-4, with 7 nucleotides matching TRBD2. CDR1 is MNHEY and CDR2 is SMNVEV in the germline V gene (reference sequence). Trimming at V came to 4 bases and at J to 4 bases, leaving 7 bases not matched to a gene. This CDR3 is 15 amino acids long. This chain's CDR3 is CASSSTSALKNIQYF. CDR3 nucleotide sequence: TGTGCCAGCAGTTCAACTAGCGCGCTGAAAAACATTCAGTACTTC.

The gene calls are TRBV7-2 and TRBJ2-3; D remains unclear. This CDR3 has 14 residues. The ends were cut back, 1 base at V and 0 bases at J, with 5 bases in the middle. From germline, CDR1 is SGHTA and CDR2 FQGNSA. CDR3 sequence: CASSLVASTDTQYF. In DNA, the CDR3 is TGTGCCAGCAGCTTAGTAGCTAGCACAGATACGCAGTATTTT. Based on the CDR3 plus reference TRBV7-2 and TRBJ2-3, the full variable domain is GAGVSQSPSNKVTEKGKDVELRCDPISGHTALYWYRQSLGQGLEFLIYFQGNSAPDKSGLPSDRFSAERTGGSVSTLTIQRTQQEDSAVYLCASSLVASTDTQYFGPGTRLTVL.

J is TRBJ2-3 and V is TRBV6-5, with TRBD1 matching over 7 bases. This CDR3 has 14 residues. With 2 bases clipped from V and 3 bases from J, the junction kept 2 bases outside the gene matches. The germline V gene has CDR1 MNHEY and CDR2 SVGAGI. The CDR3 here is CASSYVRGTDTQYF. In nucleotides, the CDR3 is TGTGCCAGCAGTTACGTCAGGGGGACAGATACGCAGTATTTT.

The chain recombines TRBV28 with TRBJ2-7, with 9 bases aligning to TRBD1. CDR1 is MDHEN, CDR2 SYDVKM, per germline. Germline trimming cut 5 bases from V and 5 bases from J; bases unmatched to any gene: 13. The CDR3 is 16 amino acids. The CDR3 spells CASSLISYRGRHEQYF. The CDR3 DNA is TGTGCCAGCAGTCTTATCTCCTACAGGGGGCGCCACGAGCAGTACTTC.

The genes are TRBV7-9 and TRBJ2-1; D is possibly TRBD2 (6 bases). CDR1 is SEHNR, CDR2 FQNEAQ, per germline (reference sequence). The CDR3 covers 15 residues. With 6 bases removed from V and 7 bases from J, the gap between germline ends came to 19 bases. CDR3 in amino acids: CASSLVDGSRNEQFF. The CDR3 DNA reads TGTGCCAGCAGTTTGGTTGACGGGAGCAGAAATGAGCAGTTCTTC. The whole variable domain, remainder taken from reference TRBV7-9 and TRBJ2-1, is DTGVSQNPRHKITKRGQNVTFRCDPISEHNRLYWYRQTLGQGPEFLTYFQNEAQLEKSRLLSDRFSAERPKGSFSTLEIQRTEQGDSAMYLCASSLVDGSRNEQFFGPGTRLTVL.

This clone was seen just once. J is TRBJ2-7 and V is TRBV9; 9 bases line up with TRBD2. From germline, CDR1 is SGDLS and CDR2 YYNGEE. V lost 3 bases and J lost 0; bases outside the gene matches: 1. CDR3 size: 14 residues. The CDR3, as DNA: TGTGCCAGCAGCGGGACTAGCGACTCCTACGAGCAGTACTTC. Protein: CASSGTSDSYEQYF.

This sequence joins TRBV7-3 and TRBJ2-7, with TRBD1 matching 8 bases. The CDR3 is made up of 15 amino acids. Germline loops: CDR1 SGHTA, CDR2 FQGTGA. V lost 2 bases to trimming and J lost 2 bases; unmatched junction nucleotides: 5. CDR3 coding DNA: TGTGCCAGCAGCTTAGGTGGACAGGGACCCTACGAGCAGTACTTC. This encodes CASSLGGQGPYEQYF. Complete variable domain (other parts from reference TRBV7-3 and TRBJ2-7): GAGVSQTPSNKVTEKGKYVELRCDPISGHTALYWYRQSLGQGPEFLIYFQGTGAADDSGLPNDRFFAVRPEGSVSTLKIQRTERGDSAVYLCASSLGGQGPYEQYFGPGTRLTVT.

V gene TRBV5-6 combines with J gene TRBJ1-1, with D possibly being TRBD1 (6 bases). The V gene lost 4 bases and the J gene lost 0 bases, with 7 bases spanning the gap. Per the germline V gene, CDR1 is SGHDT and CDR2 is YYEEEE. The CDR3 spans 13 residues. The CDR3 region is CASSGDMNTEAFF. The DNA for the CDR3 is TGTGCCAGCAGCGGGGACATGAACACTGAAGCTTTCTTT.

V usage is TRBV7-2 and J usage is TRBJ2-1; 7 positions agree with TRBD2. V gave up 3 bases and J gave up 6 bases; unmatched junction bases: 5. This CDR3 contains 14 residues. Germline values: CDR1 SGHTA, CDR2 FQGNSA. The CDR3 sequence: CASSFRAGSNEQFF. The CDR3 region has the DNA TGTGCCAGCAGCTTCCGAGCGGGATCCAATGAGCAGTTCTTC.